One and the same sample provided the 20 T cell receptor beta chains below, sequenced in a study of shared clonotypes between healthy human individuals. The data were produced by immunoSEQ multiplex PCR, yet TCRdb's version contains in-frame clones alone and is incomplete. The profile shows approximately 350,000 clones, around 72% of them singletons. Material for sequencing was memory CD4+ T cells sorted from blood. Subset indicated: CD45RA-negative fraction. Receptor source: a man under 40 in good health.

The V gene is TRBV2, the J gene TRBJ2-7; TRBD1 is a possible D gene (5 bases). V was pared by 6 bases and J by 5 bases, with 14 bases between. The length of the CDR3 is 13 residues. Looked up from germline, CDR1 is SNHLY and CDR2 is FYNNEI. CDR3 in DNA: TGTGCCAGCAGCCGATCAGGGATGGACGAGCAGTACTTC. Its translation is CASSRSGMDEQYF.

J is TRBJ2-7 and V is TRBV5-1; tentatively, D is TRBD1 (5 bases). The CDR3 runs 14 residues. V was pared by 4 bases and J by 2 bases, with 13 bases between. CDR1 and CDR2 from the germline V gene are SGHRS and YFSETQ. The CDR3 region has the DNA TGCGCCAGCAGCGTTAGGGGCTCTACCTACGAGCAGTACTTC. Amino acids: CASSVRGSTYEQYF.

This chain's CDR3 is CASRGTASTDTQYF. DNA for the CDR3: TGTGCCAGCAGAGGGACAGCTAGCACAGATACGCAGTATTTT. The chain combines TRBV14 with TRBJ2-3; 7 nucleotides agree with TRBD1. V lost 6 bases and J lost 0; bases outside the gene matches: 3. CDR3 length: 14 amino acids. Per germline, CDR1 SGHDN and CDR2 FVKESK.

The CDR3 DNA follows: TGTGCCACTAGGACTAGCGGCTACGAGCAGTACTTC. It codes for CATRTSGYEQYF. The J gene is TRBJ2-7, the V gene TRBV6-1; 10 bases are shared with TRBD2. Unmatched junction bases numbered 3, after V lost 10 bases and J lost 3 bases. Looked up from germline, CDR1 is MNHNS and CDR2 is SASEGT. This CDR3 has 12 amino acids.

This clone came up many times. The CDR3 spells CASSEAERNNEKLFF. For the CDR3, the DNA is TGTGCCAGCAGTGAAGCCGAGAGGAATAATGAAAAACTGTTTTTT. The chain combines TRBV2 with TRBJ1-4; D is undetermined. CDR1 and CDR2 from the germline V gene are SNHLY and FYNNEI. The CDR3 contains 15 residues. V gave up 0 bases and J gave up 4 bases, with 9 bases separating them.

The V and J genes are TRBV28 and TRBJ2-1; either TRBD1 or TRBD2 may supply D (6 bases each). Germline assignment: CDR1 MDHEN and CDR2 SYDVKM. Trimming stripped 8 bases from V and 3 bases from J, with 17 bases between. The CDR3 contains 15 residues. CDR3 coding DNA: TGTGCCAGCGCACGACAGGCGGAGGGCTACAATGAGCAGTTCTTC. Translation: CASARQAEGYNEQFF.

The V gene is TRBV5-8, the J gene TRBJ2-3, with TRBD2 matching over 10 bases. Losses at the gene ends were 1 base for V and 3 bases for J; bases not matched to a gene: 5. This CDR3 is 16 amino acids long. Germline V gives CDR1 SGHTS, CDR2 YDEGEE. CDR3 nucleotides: TGTGCCAGCAGCTTGTCACCGGGACTAGCGACAGATACGCAGTATTTT. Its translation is CASSLSPGLATDTQYF.

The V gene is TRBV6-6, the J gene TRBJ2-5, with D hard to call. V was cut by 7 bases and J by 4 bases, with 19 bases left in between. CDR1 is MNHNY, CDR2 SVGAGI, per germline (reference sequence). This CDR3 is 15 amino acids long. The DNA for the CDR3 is TGTGCCAGCACCCCTTACGGAGCTGGCGGAGAGACCCAGTACTTC. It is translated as CASTPYGAGGETQYF.

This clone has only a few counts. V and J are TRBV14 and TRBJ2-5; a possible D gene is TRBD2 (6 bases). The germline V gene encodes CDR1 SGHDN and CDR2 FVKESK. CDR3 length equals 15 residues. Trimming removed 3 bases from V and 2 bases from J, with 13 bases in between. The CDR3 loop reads CASSQISGRQETQYF. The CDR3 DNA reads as TGTGCCAGCAGCCAGATCTCTGGGAGGCAAGAGACCCAGTACTTC. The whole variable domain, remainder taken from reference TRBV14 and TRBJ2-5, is EAGVTQFPSHSVIEKGQTVTLRCDPISGHDNLYWYRRVMGKEIKFLLHFVKESKQDESGMPNNRFLAERTGGTYSTLKVQPAELEDSGVYFCASSQISGRQETQYFGPGTRLLVL.

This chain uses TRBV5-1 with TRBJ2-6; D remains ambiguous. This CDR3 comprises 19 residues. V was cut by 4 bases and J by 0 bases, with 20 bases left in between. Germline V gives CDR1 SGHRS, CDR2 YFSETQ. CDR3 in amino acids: CASSTGRAHPSSGANVLTF. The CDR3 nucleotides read TGCGCCAGCAGCACTGGTAGAGCCCACCCAAGCTCTGGGGCCAACGTCCTGACTTTC.

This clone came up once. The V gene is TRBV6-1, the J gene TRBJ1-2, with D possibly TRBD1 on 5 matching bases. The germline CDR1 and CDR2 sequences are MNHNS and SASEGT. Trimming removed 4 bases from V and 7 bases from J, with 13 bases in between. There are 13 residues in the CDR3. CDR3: CASSGQTFGGYTF. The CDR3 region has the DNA TGTGCCAGCAGTGGACAGACTTTCGGTGGCTACACCTTC.

CDR3 region: CASSAGGTNEKLFF. Here the CDR3 DNA reads TGTGCCAGCAGCGCAGGGGGAACTAATGAAAAACTGTTTTTT. This chain connects TRBV2 to TRBJ1-4; 7 bases map to TRBD1. V was pared by 6 bases and J by 1 base, with 2 bases of the junction left unmatched. The CDR3 is 14 amino acids. The V gene's germline CDR1 is SNHLY and CDR2 FYNNEI.

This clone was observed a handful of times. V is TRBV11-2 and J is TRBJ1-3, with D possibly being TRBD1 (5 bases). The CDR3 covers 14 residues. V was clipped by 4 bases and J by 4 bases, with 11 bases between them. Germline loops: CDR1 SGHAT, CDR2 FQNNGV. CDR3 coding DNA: TGTGCCAGCAGCTCCCCCAGGGTAGGAAACACCATATATTTT. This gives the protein CASSSPRVGNTIYF. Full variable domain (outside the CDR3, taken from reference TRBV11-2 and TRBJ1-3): EAGVAQSPRYKIIEKRQSVAFWCNPISGHATLYWYQQILGQGPKLLIQFQNNGVVDDSQLPKDRFSAERLKGVDSTLKIQPAKLEDSAVYLCASSSPRVGNTIYFGEGSWLTVV.

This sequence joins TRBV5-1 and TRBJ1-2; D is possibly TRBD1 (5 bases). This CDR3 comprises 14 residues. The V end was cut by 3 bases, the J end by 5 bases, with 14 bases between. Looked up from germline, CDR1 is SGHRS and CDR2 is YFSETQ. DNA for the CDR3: TGCGCCAGCAGCTGGGACGGACAAAGTTATGGCTACACCTTC. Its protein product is CASSWDGQSYGYTF.

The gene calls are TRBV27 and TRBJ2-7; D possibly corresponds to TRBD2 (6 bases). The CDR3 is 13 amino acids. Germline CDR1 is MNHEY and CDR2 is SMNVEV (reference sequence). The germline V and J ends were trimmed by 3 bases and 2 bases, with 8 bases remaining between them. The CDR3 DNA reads TGTGCCAGCAGTTTTGGAGGGACCTACGAGCAGTACTTC. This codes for CASSFGGTYEQYF.

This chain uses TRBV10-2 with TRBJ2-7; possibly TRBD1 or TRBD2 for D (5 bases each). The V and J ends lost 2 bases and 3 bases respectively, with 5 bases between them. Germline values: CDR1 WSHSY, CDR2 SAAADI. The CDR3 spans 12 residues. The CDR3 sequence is CASSEGGYEQYF. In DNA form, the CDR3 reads TGCGCCAGCAGTGAGGGGGGCTACGAGCAGTACTTC.

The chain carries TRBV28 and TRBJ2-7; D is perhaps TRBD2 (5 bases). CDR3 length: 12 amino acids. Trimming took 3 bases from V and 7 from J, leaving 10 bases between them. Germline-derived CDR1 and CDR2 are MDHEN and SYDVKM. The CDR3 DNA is TGTGCCAGCAGTTTGGGTACGGGGGAGCAGTACTTC. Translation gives CASSLGTGEQYF.

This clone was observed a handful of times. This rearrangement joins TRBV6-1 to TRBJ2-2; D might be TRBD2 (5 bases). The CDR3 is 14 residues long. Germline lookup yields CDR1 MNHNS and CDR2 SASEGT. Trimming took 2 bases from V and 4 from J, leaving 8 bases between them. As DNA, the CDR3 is TGTGCCAGCAGTGAACCCGGAGGCACCGGGGAGCTGTTTTTT. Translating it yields CASSEPGGTGELFF.

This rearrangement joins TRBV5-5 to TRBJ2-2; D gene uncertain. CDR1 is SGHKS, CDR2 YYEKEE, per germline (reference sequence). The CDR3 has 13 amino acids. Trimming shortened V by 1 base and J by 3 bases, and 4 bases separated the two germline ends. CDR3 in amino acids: CASSLWDTGELFF. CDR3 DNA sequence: TGTGCCAGCAGCTTGTGGGACACCGGGGAGCTGTTTTTT. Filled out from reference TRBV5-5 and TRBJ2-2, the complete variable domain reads DAGVTQSPTHLIKTRGQQVTLRCSPISGHKSVSWYQQVLGQGPQFIFQYYEKEERGRGNFPDRFSARQFPNYSSELNVNALLLGDSALYLCASSLWDTGELFFGEGSRLTVL.

The CDR3 protein is CASNTGLALYNEQFF. In nucleotides, the CDR3 is TGTGCCAGCAATACGGGACTAGCGCTATACAATGAGCAGTTCTTC. The gene calls are TRBV7-2 and TRBJ2-1; 10 bases are shared with TRBD2. J lost 4 bases, V lost 7 bases, and 7 bases had no gene match. The CDR3 totals 15 residues. Looked up from germline, CDR1 is SGHTA and CDR2 is FQGNSA.